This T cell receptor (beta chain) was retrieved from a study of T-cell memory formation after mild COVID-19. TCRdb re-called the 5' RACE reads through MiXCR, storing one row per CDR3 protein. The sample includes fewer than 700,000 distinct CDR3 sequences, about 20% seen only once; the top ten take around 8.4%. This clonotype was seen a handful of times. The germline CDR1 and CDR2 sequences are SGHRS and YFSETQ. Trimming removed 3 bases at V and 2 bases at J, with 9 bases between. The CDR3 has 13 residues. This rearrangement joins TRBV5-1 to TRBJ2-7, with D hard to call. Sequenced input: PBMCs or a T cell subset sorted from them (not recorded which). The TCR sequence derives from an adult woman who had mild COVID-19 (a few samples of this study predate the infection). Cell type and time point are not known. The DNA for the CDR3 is TGCGCCAGCAGCTCACCAGCGACCTACGAGCAGTACTTC. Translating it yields CASSSPATYEQYF. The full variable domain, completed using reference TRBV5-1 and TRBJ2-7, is KAGVTQTPRYLIKTRGQQVTLSCSPISGHRSVSWYQQTPGQGLQFLFEYFSETQRNKGNFPGRFSGRQFSNSRSEMNVSTLELGDSALYLCASSSPATYEQYFGPGTRLTVT.